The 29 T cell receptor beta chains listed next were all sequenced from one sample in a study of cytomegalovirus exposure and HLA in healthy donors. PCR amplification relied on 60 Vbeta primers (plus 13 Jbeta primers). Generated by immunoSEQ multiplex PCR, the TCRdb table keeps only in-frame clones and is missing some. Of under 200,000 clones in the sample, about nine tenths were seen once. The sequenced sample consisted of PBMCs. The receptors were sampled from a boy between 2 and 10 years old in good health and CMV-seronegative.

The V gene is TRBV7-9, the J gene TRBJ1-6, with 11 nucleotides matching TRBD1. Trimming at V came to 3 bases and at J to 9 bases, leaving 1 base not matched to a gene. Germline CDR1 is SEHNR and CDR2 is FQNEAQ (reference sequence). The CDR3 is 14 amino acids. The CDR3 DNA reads TGTGCCAGCAGCTTCGGGACAGGGGGTTCACCCCTCCACTTT. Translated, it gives CASSFGTGGSPLHF.

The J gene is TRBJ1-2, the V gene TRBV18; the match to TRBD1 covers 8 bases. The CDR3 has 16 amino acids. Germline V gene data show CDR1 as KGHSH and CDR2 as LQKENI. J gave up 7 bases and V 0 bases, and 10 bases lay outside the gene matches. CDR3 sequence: CASSPPPGQGSGGYTF. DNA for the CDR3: TGTGCCAGCTCACCACCTCCCGGACAGGGATCTGGTGGCTACACCTTC.

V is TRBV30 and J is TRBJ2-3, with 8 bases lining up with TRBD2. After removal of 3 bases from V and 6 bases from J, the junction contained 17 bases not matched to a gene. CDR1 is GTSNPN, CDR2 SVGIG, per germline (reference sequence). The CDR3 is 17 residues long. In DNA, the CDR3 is TGTGCCTGGAGCGAGTGGAGCCTCCGGGAGGGCGTTGATACGCAGTATTTT. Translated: CAWSEWSLREGVDTQYF.

The CDR3 is CASSPQGVGANVLTF. CDR3 coding DNA: TGTGCCAGCTCACCACAGGGGGTTGGGGCCAACGTCCTGACTTTC. V and J are TRBV18 and TRBJ2-6; D might be TRBD1 (6 bases). Trimming took 1 base from V and 3 from J, leaving 7 bases between them. Germline CDR1 KGHSH, CDR2 LQKENI. CDR3 size: 15 residues.

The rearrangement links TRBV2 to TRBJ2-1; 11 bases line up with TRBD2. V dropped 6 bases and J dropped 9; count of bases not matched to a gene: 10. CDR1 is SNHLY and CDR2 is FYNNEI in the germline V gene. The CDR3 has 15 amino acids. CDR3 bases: TGTGCCAGCAGGGCCGGGACTAGCGGAAAGGGTGAGCAGTTCTTC. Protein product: CASRAGTSGKGEQFF.

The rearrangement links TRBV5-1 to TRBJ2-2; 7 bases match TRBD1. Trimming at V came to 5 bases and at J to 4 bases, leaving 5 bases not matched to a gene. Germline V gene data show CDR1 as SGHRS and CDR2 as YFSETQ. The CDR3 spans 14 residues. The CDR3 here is CASRADRVTGELFF. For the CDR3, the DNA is TGCGCCAGCAGAGCAGACAGGGTCACCGGGGAGCTGTTTTTT.

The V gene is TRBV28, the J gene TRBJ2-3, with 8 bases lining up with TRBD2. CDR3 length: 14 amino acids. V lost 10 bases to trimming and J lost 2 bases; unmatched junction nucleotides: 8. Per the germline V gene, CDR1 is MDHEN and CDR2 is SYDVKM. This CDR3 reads CATEPGGPTDTQYF. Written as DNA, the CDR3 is TGTGCCACCGAACCGGGGGGGCCCACAGATACGCAGTATTTT.

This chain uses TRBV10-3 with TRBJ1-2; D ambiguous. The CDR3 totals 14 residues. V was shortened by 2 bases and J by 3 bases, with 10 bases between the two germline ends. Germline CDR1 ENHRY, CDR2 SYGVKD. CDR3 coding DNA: TGTGCCATCAGTGAGGGCGGGCAGGACTATGGCTACACCTTC. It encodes CAISEGGQDYGYTF.

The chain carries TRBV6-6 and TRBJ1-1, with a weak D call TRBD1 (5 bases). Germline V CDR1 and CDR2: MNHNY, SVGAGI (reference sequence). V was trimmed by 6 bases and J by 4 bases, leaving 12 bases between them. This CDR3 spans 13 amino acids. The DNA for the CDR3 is TGTGCCAGCAGATTAGCAGGGTTCACTGAAGCTTTCTTT. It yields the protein CASRLAGFTEAFF.

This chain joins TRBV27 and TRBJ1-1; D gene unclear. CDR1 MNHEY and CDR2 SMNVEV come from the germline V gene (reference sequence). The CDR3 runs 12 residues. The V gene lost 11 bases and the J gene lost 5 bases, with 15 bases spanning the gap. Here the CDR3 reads CAPESGRTEAFF. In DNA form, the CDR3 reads TGTGCCCCGGAATCCGGGAGGACTGAAGCTTTCTTT.

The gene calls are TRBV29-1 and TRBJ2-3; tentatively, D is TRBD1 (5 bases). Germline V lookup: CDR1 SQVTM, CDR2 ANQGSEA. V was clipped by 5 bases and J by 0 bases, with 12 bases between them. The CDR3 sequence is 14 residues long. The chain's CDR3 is CSVRQRSSTDTQYF. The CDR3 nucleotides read TGCAGCGTTCGACAGCGATCTAGCACAGATACGCAGTATTTT.

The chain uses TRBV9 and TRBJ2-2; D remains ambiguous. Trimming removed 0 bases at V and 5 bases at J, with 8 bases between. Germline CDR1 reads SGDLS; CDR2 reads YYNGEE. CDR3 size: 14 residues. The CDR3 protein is CASSVDPLTGELFF. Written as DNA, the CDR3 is TGTGCCAGCAGCGTAGACCCACTGACCGGGGAGCTGTTTTTT.

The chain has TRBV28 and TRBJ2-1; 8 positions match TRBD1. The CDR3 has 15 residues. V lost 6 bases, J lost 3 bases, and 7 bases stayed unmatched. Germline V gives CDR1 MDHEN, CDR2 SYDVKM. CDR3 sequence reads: CASSVRDRIYNEQFF. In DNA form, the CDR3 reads TGTGCCAGCAGCGTCCGGGACAGGATCTACAATGAGCAGTTCTTC.

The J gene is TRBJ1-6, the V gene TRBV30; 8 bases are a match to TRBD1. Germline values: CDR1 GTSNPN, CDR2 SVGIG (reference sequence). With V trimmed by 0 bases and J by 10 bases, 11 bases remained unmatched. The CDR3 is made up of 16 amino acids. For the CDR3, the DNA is TGTGCCTGGAGTGTATGGGCAGGGGGCTTTGGATCACCCCTCCACTTT. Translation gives CAWSVWAGGFGSPLHF.

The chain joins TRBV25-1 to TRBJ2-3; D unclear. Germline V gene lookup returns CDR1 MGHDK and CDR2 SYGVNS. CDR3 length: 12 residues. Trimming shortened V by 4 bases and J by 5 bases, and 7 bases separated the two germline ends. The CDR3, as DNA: TGTGCCAGCAGTGGGCCCAAAGATACGCAGTATTTT. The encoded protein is CASSGPKDTQYF.

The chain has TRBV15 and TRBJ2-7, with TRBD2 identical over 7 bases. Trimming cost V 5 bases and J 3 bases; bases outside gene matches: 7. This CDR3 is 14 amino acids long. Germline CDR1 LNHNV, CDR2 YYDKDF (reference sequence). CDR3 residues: CATSFPGTNYEQYF. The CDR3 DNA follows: TGTGCCACCAGCTTTCCCGGGACTAACTACGAGCAGTACTTC.

CDR3 in amino acids: CASSPDSSGEQYF. The CDR3, as DNA: TGTGCCAGCAGCCCTGACAGTTCTGGGGAGCAGTACTTC. The chain has TRBV5-6 and TRBJ2-7; maybe TRBD1 (5 bases). V lost 4 bases to trimming and J lost 7 bases, with 15 bases between them. From germline, CDR1 is SGHDT and CDR2 YYEEEE. This CDR3 has 13 amino acids.

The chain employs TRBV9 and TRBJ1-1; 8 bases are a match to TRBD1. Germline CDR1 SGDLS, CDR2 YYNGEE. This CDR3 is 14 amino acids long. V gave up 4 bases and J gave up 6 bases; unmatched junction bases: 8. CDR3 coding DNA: TGTGCCAGCAGCCCTCGGACAGGGAGCGCTGAAGCTTTCTTT. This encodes CASSPRTGSAEAFF.

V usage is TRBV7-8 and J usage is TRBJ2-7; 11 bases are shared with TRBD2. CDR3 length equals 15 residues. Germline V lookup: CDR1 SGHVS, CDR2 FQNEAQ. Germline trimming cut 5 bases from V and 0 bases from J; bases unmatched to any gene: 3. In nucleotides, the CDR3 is TGTGCCAGCAGCGCTAGCGGGGGGTTCTCCTACGAGCAGTACTTC. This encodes CASSASGGFSYEQYF.

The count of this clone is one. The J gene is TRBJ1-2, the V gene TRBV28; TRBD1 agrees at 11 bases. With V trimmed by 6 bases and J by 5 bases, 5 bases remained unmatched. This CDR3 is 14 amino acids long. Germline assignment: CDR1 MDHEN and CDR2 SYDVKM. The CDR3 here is CASRGGTGGYGYTF. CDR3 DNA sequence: TGTGCCAGCAGGGGAGGGACAGGGGGGTATGGCTACACCTTC.

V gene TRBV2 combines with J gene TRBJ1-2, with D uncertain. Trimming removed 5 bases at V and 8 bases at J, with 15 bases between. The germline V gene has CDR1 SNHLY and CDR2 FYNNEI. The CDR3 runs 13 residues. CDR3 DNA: TGTGCCAGCAGTTTCATTAACGCGGGGGGCTACACCTTC. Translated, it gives CASSFINAGGYTF.

CDR3 bases: TGCAGCGCTCGGACAGGAGACACTGAAGCTTTCTTT. Translation gives CSARTGDTEAFF. The genes are TRBV29-1 and TRBJ1-1, with 7 bases that match TRBD1. The CDR3 is made up of 12 amino acids. The V gene end was trimmed by 7 bases and the J gene end by 3 bases; junction bases not matched to a gene: 5. The germline V gene encodes CDR1 SQVTM and CDR2 ANQGSEA.

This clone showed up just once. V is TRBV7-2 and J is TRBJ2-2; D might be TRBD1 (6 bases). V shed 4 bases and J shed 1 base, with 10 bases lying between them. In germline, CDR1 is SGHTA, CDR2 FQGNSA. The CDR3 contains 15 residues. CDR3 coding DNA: TGTGCCAGCAGCTCAAGACAGGAGAACACCGGGGAGCTGTTTTTT. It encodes CASSSRQENTGELFF.

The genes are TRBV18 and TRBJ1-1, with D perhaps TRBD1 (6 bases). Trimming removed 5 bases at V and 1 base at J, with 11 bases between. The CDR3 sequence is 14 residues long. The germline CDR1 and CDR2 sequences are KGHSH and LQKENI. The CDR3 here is CASSEGGRNTEAFF. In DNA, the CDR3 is TGTGCCAGCTCAGAAGGGGGTAGGAACACTGAAGCTTTCTTT.

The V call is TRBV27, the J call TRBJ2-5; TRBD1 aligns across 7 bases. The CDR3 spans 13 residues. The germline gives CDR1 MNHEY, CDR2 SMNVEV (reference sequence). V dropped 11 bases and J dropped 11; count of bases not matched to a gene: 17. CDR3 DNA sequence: TGTGCCGCGCACAGGACAGGAGGTTATGAGCAGTACTTC. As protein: CAAHRTGGYEQYF.

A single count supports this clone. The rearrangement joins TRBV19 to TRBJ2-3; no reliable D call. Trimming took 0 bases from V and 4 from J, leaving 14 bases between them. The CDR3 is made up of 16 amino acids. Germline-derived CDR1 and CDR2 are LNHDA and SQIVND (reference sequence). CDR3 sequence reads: CASSIEAFESADTQYF. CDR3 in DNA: TGTGCCAGTAGTATAGAGGCCTTCGAAAGCGCAGATACGCAGTATTTT.

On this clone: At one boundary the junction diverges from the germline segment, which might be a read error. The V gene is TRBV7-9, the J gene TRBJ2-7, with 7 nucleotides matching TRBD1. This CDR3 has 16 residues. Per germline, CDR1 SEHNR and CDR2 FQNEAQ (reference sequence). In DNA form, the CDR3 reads TGTTCCAGCAGCTTAGGTAGGGGACAGAAAGCAAACGAGCAGTACTTC. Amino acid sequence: CSSSLGRGQKANEQYF.

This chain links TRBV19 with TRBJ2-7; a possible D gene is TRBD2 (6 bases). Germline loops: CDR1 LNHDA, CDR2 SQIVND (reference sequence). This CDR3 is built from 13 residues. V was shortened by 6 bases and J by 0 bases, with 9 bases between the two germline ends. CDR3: CASRETSSYEQYF. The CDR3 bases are TGTGCCAGTAGGGAGACTAGCTCCTACGAGCAGTACTTC.

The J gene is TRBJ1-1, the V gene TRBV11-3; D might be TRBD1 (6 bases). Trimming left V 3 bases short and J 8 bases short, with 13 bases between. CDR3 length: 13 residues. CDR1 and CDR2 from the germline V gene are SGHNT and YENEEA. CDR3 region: CASSLDQGTEAFF. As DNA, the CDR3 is TGTGCCAGCAGCTTGGACCAAGGGACAGAAGCTTTCTTT.